A selection of T cell receptor beta chains follows, all from one sample in a study of cytomegalovirus exposure and HLA in healthy donors. Here immunoSEQ multiplex PCR was the method, and the copy in TCRdb shows in-frame clones only, minus some. The sample yields some 220,000 clones, around 80% seen once. Material for sequencing was PBMCs. These receptors were obtained from a boy aged 5-17 years in good health and CMV-seronegative. Both conserved end residues are part of each CDR3. The D gene is left open where the match is weak. Expanded clones get a size class; other rows say once, few or many, or leave the size out.

J,V,D,size,DNA,CDR3
TRBJ1-2,TRBV6-1,.,.,TGTGCCAGCAGTGAAGGGGCCAGCCACTATGGCTACACCTTC,CASSEGASHYGYTF
TRBJ2-1,TRBV6-4,TRBD2,.,TGTGCCAGCAGTGACGGAGAGCGGGAATACAATGAGCAGTTCTTC,CASSDGEREYNEQFF
TRBJ1-1,TRBV13,.,.,TGTGCCAGCAGCCCCACAGGGATGGGTGAAGCTTTCTTT,CASSPTGMGEAFF
TRBJ1-5,TRBV19,.,.,TGTGCCAGTAGTATACGACTTAGCAATCAGCCCCAGCATTTT,CASSIRLSNQPQHF
TRBJ2-1,TRBV11-3,TRBD2,.,TGTGCCAGCAGCTCCTACGTAGCGGGGGGGGCTAGGGAGCAGTTCTTC,CASSSYVAGGAREQFF
TRBJ1-1,TRBV27,.,once,TGTGCCAGCAGTCTGCAGGGGCGGACTGAAGCTTTCTTT,CASSLQGRTEAFF
TRBJ2-4,TRBV5-5,TRBD1,.,TGTGCCAGCAGCTTTACAGGGGGCGCCGGAAACATTCAGTACTTC,CASSFTGGAGNIQYF
TRBJ2-3,TRBV1,.,.,TGCCCTCAAGACAGCAGCCTTAGGGTTAGGTCCCTTAGTCCTAGCACAGATACGCAGTATTTT,CPQDSSLRVRSLSPSTDTQYF
TRBJ1-1,TRBV9,.,.,TGTGCCAGCAGCCCTTCGGAGAGAAGACAGGACTCCCATTGCATGAACACTGAAGCTTTCTTT,CASSPSERRQDSHCMNTEAFF
TRBJ1-6,TRBV5-4,.,.,TGTGCCAGCAGCTCCCAGGGTGTTATGGGGCCCCTCCACTTT,CASSSQGVMGPLHF
TRBJ2-3,TRBV11-3,.,.,TGTGCCACGCGGGGACCTAGCACAGATACGCAGTATTTT,CATRGPSTDTQYF
TRBJ2-3,TRBV5-1,.,.,TGCGCCAGCAGCTTGGTACTAGCAGAAAACACAGATACGCAGTATTTT,CASSLVLAENTDTQYF
TRBJ2-5,TRBV25-1,TRBD1,.,TGTGCCAGCCTCCGACAGGGTGGATGGGAGACCCAGTACTTC,CASLRQGGWETQYF
TRBJ1-4,TRBV5-4,.,few,TGTGCCAGCAGCTTGGACGGGAATGATAATGAAAAACTGTTTTTT,CASSLDGNDNEKLFF
TRBJ1-2,TRBV27,.,.,TGTGCCAGCAGTTCCGGGACTGGAGGTGGCTACACCTTC,CASSSGTGGGYTF
TRBJ1-1,TRBV15,.,.,TGTGCCACCAGCAGAGATATTAGTAGGGGCGGATGGACTGAAGCTTTCTTT,CATSRDISRGGWTEAFF
TRBJ1-1,TRBV28,.,.,TGTGCCACCAGCGAACCGGGGGGCACTGAAGCTTTCTTT,CATSEPGGTEAFF
TRBJ1-5,TRBV11-2,.,.,TGTGCCAGCAGCCATACAGGGTCGAATAGCAATCAGCCCCAGCATTTT,CASSHTGSNSNQPQHF
TRBJ2-1,TRBV11-3,TRBD2,once,TGTGCCAGCAGCCCCCTTAGCGGGAGCAATGAGCAGTTCTTC,CASSPLSGSNEQFF
TRBJ2-5,TRBV25-1,.,few,TGTGCCAGCGGGACATGGGAGACCCAGTACTTC,CASGTWETQYF
TRBJ2-3,TRBV7-7,TRBD2,.,TGTGCTAGCAGCTTAAGACTAGCGGGGACTGGGACAGATACGCAGTATTTT,CASSLRLAGTGTDTQYF
TRBJ2-1,TRBV29-1,.,.,TGCAGCGTTGTGAGTCGAGAGGCCTACAATGAGCAGTTCTTC,CSVVSREAYNEQFF
TRBJ2-7,TRBV7-8,TRBD2,.,TGTGCCAGCAGCTCACTCCCAAGCACTAGCGGGAGAAGGTCATACGAGCAGTACTTC,CASSSLPSTSGRRSYEQYF
TRBJ2-2,TRBV30,.,.,TGTGCCTGGAGTGTATCGGGGGACGGGGAGCTGTTTTTT,CAWSVSGDGELFF
TRBJ1-1,TRBV6-1,.,.,TGTGCCAGCAGTGAAGCGCTAGAGTGGGGGGGCCTGGGCGCTGAAGCTTTCTTT,CASSEALEWGGLGAEAFF
TRBJ2-1,TRBV10-1,TRBD2,once,TGCGCCAGCAGTGGCGGGGGGACTAGCGGCTCGATCTCCTACAATGAGCAGTTCTTC,CASSGGGTSGSISYNEQFF
TRBJ2-1,TRBV7-6,TRBD1,.,TGTGCCAGCAGCACGAGTGGGACAGGGGTCAATGAGCAGTTCTTC,CASSTSGTGVNEQFF
TRBJ1-2,TRBV5-1,.,.,TGCGCCAGCAGCCCCGAGGAACCCGGCTATGGCTACACCTTC,CASSPEEPGYGYTF
TRBJ1-1,TRBV10-3,TRBD1,.,TGTGCCATCAATCCGGGACAGGGGTTGACTGAAGCTTTCTTT,CAINPGQGLTEAFF
TRBJ2-2,TRBV18,.,.,TGTGCCAGCTCACCGCCGGTCAAACCCGGGGAGCTGTTTTTT,CASSPPVKPGELFF
TRBJ1-1,TRBV6-4,TRBD1,once,TGTGCCAGCAGGCTTCGAGGGGGCTCGGCTGAAGCTTTCTTT,CASRLRGGSAEAFF
TRBJ2-7,TRBV4-1,.,.,TGCGCCAGCAGCCAAGTCGGGAGCGCCTACGAGCAGTACTTC,CASSQVGSAYEQYF
TRBJ1-1,TRBV29-1,.,.,TGCAGCGTCGACCGGTCAGGGGTGGGCACTGAAGCTTTCTTT,CSVDRSGVGTEAFF
TRBJ1-2,TRBV5-1,TRBD1,.,TGCGCCAGCAGCTTGGCTGGGGGACAGGGCGCTAACTATGGCTACACCTTC,CASSLAGGQGANYGYTF
TRBJ1-1,TRBV9,.,.,TGTGCCAGCAGCGTAGACAGGACGAACACTGAAGCTTTCTTT,CASSVDRTNTEAFF
TRBJ1-5,TRBV7-8,TRBD1,.,TGTGCCAGCAGCTTAGGACCGACAGGGGTTGATCAGCCCCAGCATTTT,CASSLGPTGVDQPQHF
TRBJ1-4,TRBV11-3,TRBD1,.,TGTGCCAGCCGGGACAGGGAAACTAATGAAAAACTGTTTTTT,CASRDRETNEKLFF
TRBJ1-1,TRBV7-6,.,.,TGTGCCAGCAGCTCGTACAGGGCCTCGGGCACTGAAGCTTTCTTT,CASSSYRASGTEAFF
TRBJ1-1,TRBV4-1,TRBD1,.,TGCGCCAGCAGCCGGAGGGACAGCAACACTGAAGCTTTCTTT,CASSRRDSNTEAFF
TRBJ1-2,TRBV30,.,.,TGTGCCTGGAGTGTACTCCTGAGGTATACCTTC,CAWSVLLRYTF
TRBJ1-1,TRBV25-1,.,few,TGTGCCAGCAGTGAGGGCCCAAGCACTGAAGCTTTCTTT,CASSEGPSTEAFF
TRBJ2-7,TRBV5-1,.,few,TGCGCCAGCAGTAACTTCCCCGGGGATGTATACGAGCAGTACTTC,CASSNFPGDVYEQYF
TRBJ2-5,TRBV30,TRBD2,.,TGTGCCTGGAGTGGGAGCGGGGGGTACCAAGAGACCCAGTACTTC,CAWSGSGGYQETQYF
TRBJ2-7,TRBV11-3,.,.,TGTGCCAGCAGCCACACAAACTCCTACGAGCAGTACTTC,CASSHTNSYEQYF
TRBJ2-7,TRBV15,.,once,TGTGCCACCAGCAGAGTCCGGGGGGCTTTCTACGAGCAGTACTTC,CATSRVRGAFYEQYF
TRBJ1-2,TRBV5-4,.,.,TGTGCCAGCAGCTTGTCAGTAGGAGTATTCTATGGCTACACCTTC,CASSLSVGVFYGYTF
TRBJ2-5,TRBV18,.,.,TGTGCCAGCTCACCTCGCGCGGGCCAAGAGACCCAGTACTTC,CASSPRAGQETQYF
TRBJ1-2,TRBV6-6,.,.,TGTGCCAGTTCCCCGGTCCTTGGCTACACCTTC,CASSPVLGYTF